The 27 T cell receptor beta chains reported below all come from one sample, sequenced in a study of blood T cell repertoires in COVID-19. Libraries were prepared by immunoSEQ multiplex PCR; TCRdb keeps only in-frame clonotypes and omits some of them. The repertoire consists of 95,000 to 150,000 clones, with around four fifths occurring once and the leading ten covering approximately 16%. The specimen was peripheral blood. These receptors were collected from a man in his 60s with active or convalescent COVID-19.

V gene TRBV30 combines with J gene TRBJ2-7; D is unresolved. The germline V and J ends were trimmed by 3 bases and 2 bases, with 5 bases remaining between them. Germline loops: CDR1 GTSNPN, CDR2 SVGIG (reference sequence). The CDR3 runs to 11 residues. CDR3 sequence (DNA): TGTGCCTGGAGCGAGACCTACGAGCAGTACTTC. Its protein is CAWSETYEQYF.

This clone was recorded a few times. This chain links TRBV5-1 with TRBJ2-1; TRBD2 matches 10 bases. The CDR3 covers 14 residues. CDR1 and CDR2 (germline): SGHRS, YFSETQ. V was pared by 4 bases and J by 9 bases, with 7 bases of the junction left unmatched. The CDR3 sequence: CASSAGTSATEQFF. The CDR3 DNA reads as TGCGCCAGCAGCGCCGGGACTAGCGCGACTGAGCAGTTCTTC.

In its sample, this clone was seen a few times. The J gene is TRBJ1-2, the V gene TRBV18, with 7 bases fitting TRBD1. The CDR3 loop spans 15 amino acids. Germline trimming cut 6 bases from V and 4 bases from J; bases unmatched to any gene: 11. Germline CDR1 and CDR2: KGHSH and LQKENI. The CDR3: CASSPPSRGAYGYTF. The CDR3 region has the DNA TGTGCCAGCTCCCCGCCCAGCAGGGGGGCCTATGGCTACACCTTC.

The chain links TRBV6-6 to TRBJ1-1; 9 positions agree with TRBD1. V gave up 5 bases and J gave up 4 bases; unmatched junction bases: 5. Germline V gives CDR1 MNHNY, CDR2 SVGAGI (reference sequence). CDR3 length: 14 residues. CDR3 residues: CASSTRQGVTEAFF. The CDR3 DNA reads TGTGCCAGCAGTACCCGACAGGGGGTCACTGAAGCTTTCTTT.

The CDR3: CASSKALRTAQATNEKLFF. In DNA, the CDR3 is TGTGCCAGCAGCAAAGCTCTTAGGACAGCTCAAGCAACTAATGAAAAACTGTTTTTT. J is TRBJ1-4 and V is TRBV21-1; the D segment call TRBD1 is taken from the table without a DNA check. TRBV21-1 is reported as a pseudogene. The CDR3 has 19 amino acids.

This clone was observed once. This sample includes further DNA sequences coding for the same CDR3. The rearrangement uses TRBV7-9 and TRBJ1-3, with TRBD1 as a possible D gene (6 bases). Looked up from germline, CDR1 is SEHNR and CDR2 is FQNEAQ (reference sequence). The V and J ends lost 5 bases and 4 bases respectively, with 12 bases between them. The CDR3 contains 14 residues. The CDR3 reads CASSLQGSGNTIYF. CDR3 DNA sequence: TGTGCCAGCAGCCTACAGGGATCAGGAAACACCATATATTTT.

In its sample, this clone was seen a few times. The chain uses TRBV10-3 and TRBJ2-1; the D gene is possibly TRBD2 (6 bases). Germline CDR1 is ENHRY and CDR2 is SYGVKD. The CDR3 has 13 residues. Between the trimmed V and J ends, which lost 3 bases and 8 bases, there was a span of 11 bases. The CDR3 sequence is CAISDGSKDEQFF. For the CDR3, the DNA is TGTGCCATCAGTGACGGGAGTAAGGATGAGCAGTTCTTC.

The J gene is TRBJ2-3, the V gene TRBV7-3; no clear D gene. CDR1 SGHTA and CDR2 FQGTGA come from the germline V gene. This CDR3 has 15 amino acids. Trimming took 2 bases from V and 2 from J, leaving 11 bases between them. CDR3 loop: CASSLFQAATDTQYF. As DNA, the CDR3 is TGTGCCAGCAGCTTATTTCAGGCCGCCACAGATACGCAGTATTTT.

The V gene is TRBV7-2, the J gene TRBJ2-1; 7 nucleotides align to TRBD1. Germline assignment: CDR1 SGHTA and CDR2 FQGNSA. The J segment lost 7 bases and the V segment lost 5 bases, leaving 8 bases of the junction unmatched. The CDR3 is 14 residues long. Written as DNA, the CDR3 is TGTGCCAGCAGCCGCGACAGGGTAGGGAATGAGCAGTTCTTC. Residues: CASSRDRVGNEQFF. The full variable domain, rest sourced from reference TRBV7-2 and TRBJ2-1, is GAGVSQSPSNKVTEKGKDVELRCDPISGHTALYWYRQSLGQGLEFLIYFQGNSAPDKSGLPSDRFSAERTGGSVSTLTIQRTQQEDSAVYLCASSRDRVGNEQFFGPGTRLTVL.

V is TRBV5-8 and J is TRBJ2-1, with D hard to call. Between the trimmed V and J ends, which lost 5 bases and 7 bases, there was a span of 19 bases. The CDR3 totals 15 residues. CDR1 is SGHTS, CDR2 YDEGEE, per germline. CDR3 in amino acids: CASRPWAAERNEQFF. The CDR3 DNA reads as TGTGCCAGCAGGCCTTGGGCAGCAGAAAGGAATGAGCAGTTCTTC. Full variable domain (outside the CDR3, taken from reference TRBV5-8 and TRBJ2-1): EAGVTQSPTHLIKTRGQQATLRCSPISGHTSVYWYQQALGLGLQFLLWYDEGEERNRGNFPPRFSGRQFPNYSSELNVNALELEDSALYLCASRPWAAERNEQFFGPGTRLTVL.

Concerning this clone itself: Other nucleotide sequences in the sample specify the same CDR3. The chain recombines TRBV9 with TRBJ2-3; 8 bases are shared with TRBD2. The germline gives CDR1 SGDLS, CDR2 YYNGEE. Losses at the gene ends were 3 bases for V and 0 bases for J; bases not matched to a gene: 3. The CDR3 loop spans 15 amino acids. CDR3 coding DNA: TGTGCCAGCAGCGCCCTAGCGGGTAGCACAGATACGCAGTATTTT. Its translation is CASSALAGSTDTQYF.

This clone was detected a few times. The J gene is TRBJ2-7, the V gene TRBV28; 9 nucleotides align to TRBD2. This CDR3 has 15 residues. The germline V gene has CDR1 MDHEN and CDR2 SYDVKM. J was trimmed by 2 bases and V by 6 bases; bases with no gene match: 8. CDR3 sequence: CASRGPGTSTYEQYF. CDR3 nucleotides: TGTGCCAGCAGGGGTCCTGGGACTAGCACCTACGAGCAGTACTTC.

CDR3 coding DNA: TGTGCCAGCAGGAGGACAGTTTCTGGAAACACCATATATTTT. Protein: CASRRTVSGNTIYF. The chain links TRBV7-2 to TRBJ1-3; D may be TRBD1 (6 bases). The germline CDR1 and CDR2 sequences are SGHTA and FQGNSA. Deletions cut 6 bases from V and 1 base from J, with 10 bases between. CDR3 size: 14 residues.

The gene calls are TRBV27 and TRBJ2-7, with TRBD1 as a possible D gene (5 bases). The V and J ends lost 8 bases and 0 bases respectively, with 11 bases between them. Germline assignment: CDR1 MNHEY and CDR2 SMNVEV (reference sequence). The CDR3 runs 13 residues. The CDR3: CASRDSSSYEQYF. The CDR3 DNA reads as TGTGCCAGCCGTGACAGCAGCTCCTACGAGCAGTACTTC.

This clone was seen only a few times. The chain links TRBV27 to TRBJ2-1, with 9 bases that match TRBD2. The V segment lost 0 bases and the J segment 6 bases; nucleotides outside the gene matches: 3. Germline V gives CDR1 MNHEY, CDR2 SMNVEV (reference sequence). The CDR3 runs to 15 residues. The CDR3 protein is CASSLSAGGLNEQFF. CDR3 sequence (DNA): TGTGCCAGCAGTTTATCGGCGGGAGGGCTCAATGAGCAGTTCTTC.

The chain uses TRBV28 and TRBJ2-7; a weak D match, TRBD1 (5 bases). Trimming took 7 bases from V and 2 from J, leaving 12 bases between them. In germline, CDR1 is MDHEN, CDR2 SYDVKM. The CDR3 consists of 13 residues. DNA for the CDR3: TGTGCCAGCAATTTCAGGGTCGCCTACGAGCAGTACTTC. Translated: CASNFRVAYEQYF. Full variable domain (missing parts from reference TRBV28 and TRBJ2-7): DVKVTQSSRYLVKRTGEKVFLECVQDMDHENMFWYRQDPGLGLRLIYFSYDVKMKEKGDIPEGYSVSREKKERFSLILESASTNQTSMYLCASNFRVAYEQYFGPGTRLTVT.

J is TRBJ1-4 and V is TRBV10-2; no clear D. CDR3 length: 13 amino acids. V was clipped by 3 bases and J by 6 bases, with 8 bases between them. Germline V lookup: CDR1 WSHSY, CDR2 SAAADI. For the CDR3, the DNA is TGCGCCAGCAGTGACACAAAAGATGAAAAACTGTTTTTT. It yields the protein CASSDTKDEKLFF.

The rearrangement uses TRBV7-3 and TRBJ2-3; 7 bases map to TRBD2. CDR1 and CDR2 from the germline V gene are SGHTA and FQGTGA. J was trimmed by 5 bases and V by 5 bases; bases with no gene match: 10. This CDR3 is built from 15 residues. CDR3 nucleotide sequence: TGTGCCAGCAGCCAAGGACTAGGGGTAGGAGATACGCAGTATTTT. Translation: CASSQGLGVGDTQYF.

V usage is TRBV19 and J usage is TRBJ2-7; a possible D gene is TRBD1 (6 bases). CDR3 length: 14 amino acids. CDR1 and CDR2 (germline): LNHDA, SQIVND (reference sequence). Trimming pared 7 bases from V and 0 bases from J, leaving 13 bases between. The chain's CDR3 is CASNAQGPSYEQYF. DNA of the CDR3: TGTGCCAGTAACGCACAGGGTCCCTCCTACGAGCAGTACTTC.

The V and J genes are TRBV6-2 or TRBV6-3 and TRBJ2-7; 11 nucleotides agree with TRBD2. This CDR3 is 15 amino acids long. Germline CDR1 reads MNHEY; CDR2 reads SVGEGT. The V segment lost 6 bases and the J segment 3 bases; nucleotides outside the gene matches: 7. The CDR3, as DNA: TGTGCCAGCAGACCTCTAGCGGGAGGAGGCTACGAGCAGTACTTC. It is translated as CASRPLAGGGYEQYF.

The chain has TRBV2 and TRBJ2-3; TRBD2 matches at 9 bases. Per the germline V gene, CDR1 is SNHLY and CDR2 is FYNNEI. V lost 9 bases and J lost 5; bases outside the gene matches: 9. The CDR3 totals 14 residues. CDR3 in amino acids: CASSSGSGGDTQYF. The DNA of the CDR3 is TGTGCCAGTAGTAGCGGGAGCGGGGGAGATACGCAGTATTTT.

This clone was seen once. The chain uses TRBV7-2 and TRBJ2-7, with 15 bases that match TRBD2. The CDR3 runs to 17 residues. Per germline, CDR1 SGHTA and CDR2 FQGNSA. Trimming removed 5 bases from V and 4 bases from J; junction bases left unmatched: 9. In DNA, the CDR3 is TGTGCCAGCAGCAGCGGACCGGGACTAGCGGGAGGATACGAGCAGTACTTC. Protein: CASSSGPGLAGGYEQYF.

J is TRBJ2-2 and V is TRBV6-2 or TRBV6-3; TRBD1 agrees at 11 bases. Looked up from germline, CDR1 is MNHEY and CDR2 is SVGEGT. V dropped 0 bases and J dropped 0; count of bases not matched to a gene: 6. The CDR3 is 19 residues long. The CDR3 loop is CASSYSRDRGYSNTGELFF. As DNA, the CDR3 is TGTGCCAGCAGTTACTCTCGGGACAGGGGGTATTCGAACACCGGGGAGCTGTTTTTT.

V is TRBV4-1 and J is TRBJ2-7, with 9 bases aligning to TRBD2. The CDR3 covers 15 residues. V was clipped by 0 bases and J by 9 bases; unmatched bases: 9. Germline assignment: CDR1 MGHRA and CDR2 YSYEKL. CDR3: CASSQDTAGGLLQYF. The CDR3 DNA reads TGCGCCAGCAGCCAAGATACCGCGGGAGGGTTGCTGCAGTACTTC.

The CDR3 nucleotides are TGTGCCAGTAGGGACAGGGGCGTGAGCGGGGAGCTGTTTTTT. Encoded protein: CASRDRGVSGELFF. The chain employs TRBV19 and TRBJ2-2; 9 bases align to TRBD1. V dropped 6 bases and J dropped 7; count of bases not matched to a gene: 6. The CDR3 sequence is 14 residues long. The V gene's germline CDR1 is LNHDA and CDR2 SQIVND (reference sequence).

The table lists this clone with a few counts. J is TRBJ2-5 and V is TRBV19; TRBD2 aligns across 10 bases. This CDR3 is built from 17 residues. CDR1 is LNHDA and CDR2 is SQIVND in the germline V gene (reference sequence). V gave up 3 bases and J gave up 2 bases; unmatched junction bases: 9. CDR3 residues: CASSMELAGWGQETQYF. CDR3 DNA sequence: TGTGCCAGTAGTATGGAACTAGCGGGATGGGGGCAAGAGACCCAGTACTTC.

The chain couples TRBV6-2 or TRBV6-3 to TRBJ1-5; D call uncertain. This CDR3 is built from 15 residues. Trimming took off 5 bases at V and 0 bases at J, with 11 bases between the two ends. Germline V gene lookup returns CDR1 MNHEY and CDR2 SVGEGT. The CDR3: CASSPWRDSNQPQHF. The DNA of the CDR3 is TGTGCCAGCAGTCCCTGGAGGGATAGCAATCAGCCCCAGCATTTT.